The 5 T cell receptor beta chains reported below all come from one sample, sequenced in a study of T cells after yellow fever vaccination. TCRdb reanalysed the 5' RACE reads using MiXCR and keeps one entry per CDR3 protein. The table has under 55,000 distinct CDR3 sequences, 6.5% to 8.5% seen once. This specimen consisted of CD8+ T cells not binding an NS4B(214-222) dextramer, sorted from PBMCs, obtained roughly 47 days after the first yellow fever vaccination. These TCRs come from a man younger than 35 who received the YFV17D yellow fever vaccine.

This clonotype showed up many times. The chain employs TRBV12-3 or TRBV12-4 and TRBJ2-5; possibly TRBD2 for D (7 bases). CDR3 length: 15 residues. V was clipped by 1 base and J by 4 bases, with 13 bases between them. CDR3 nucleotides: TGTGCCAGCAGTTTAGTCGGGGGGCCCCCAGAGACCCAGTACTTC. Translation gives CASSLVGGPPETQYF.

In its sample, this clonotype was seen a few times. V is TRBV5-1 and J is TRBJ2-3; 9 bases fit TRBD2. The germline V gene has CDR1 SGHRS and CDR2 YFSETQ. The CDR3 totals 16 residues. Germline trimming cut 0 bases from V and 5 bases from J; bases unmatched to any gene: 7. The CDR3 reads CASSLGWGLAKDTQYF. The CDR3 coding sequence is TGCGCCAGCAGCTTGGGATGGGGACTAGCTAAAGATACGCAGTATTTT.

This clonotype was found many times. This sequence joins TRBV4-2 and TRBJ2-3; 9 positions match TRBD1. The CDR3 loop spans 15 amino acids. CDR1 and CDR2 (germline): LGHNA, YNFKEQ. Trimming removed 6 bases from V and 6 bases from J; junction bases left unmatched: 10. This CDR3 is CASSPGTGRADTQYF. The CDR3 region has the DNA TGTGCCAGCAGTCCCGGGACAGGGCGAGCGGATACGCAGTATTTT.

This clonotype occurred many times. J is TRBJ2-7 and V is TRBV29-1, with TRBD1 matching 12 bases. Unmatched junction bases numbered 9, after V lost 6 bases and J lost 6 bases. The CDR3 extends over 14 amino acids. CDR1 and CDR2 from the germline V gene are SQVTM and ANQGSEA. The CDR3 spells CSVFTRDRGPEQYF. The DNA for the CDR3 is TGCAGCGTCTTTACTCGGGACAGGGGGCCCGAGCAGTACTTC.

CDR3 loop: CASSQGQWDNEQFF. For the CDR3, the DNA is TGCGCCAGCAGCCAAGGACAGTGGGACAATGAGCAGTTCTTC. This rearrangement joins TRBV4-3 to TRBJ2-1, with D tentatively TRBD1 (5 bases). The CDR3 covers 14 residues. From germline, CDR1 is LGHNA and CDR2 YSLEER. Trimming left V 1 base short and J 5 bases short, with 9 bases between.